Sequencing of this T cell receptor beta chain was carried out in a study of neurological immune-mediated disorders (dated by TCRdb to the late 2010s). Looking at the study overall: Peripheral blood TCR-beta repertoires from HTLV-I-associated myelopathy (HAM/TSP) patients, multiple sclerosis patients and healthy controls were compared by UMI-based sequencing. The roughly 110 TCR-beta libraries covered PBMC samples along with longitudinal samples, technical triplicates, and paired sorted CD4+ and CD8+ T-cell subsets. The cohort was made up of around 70 subjects, consisting of around 14 HAM/TSP patients, some 35 multiple sclerosis patients and around 20 healthy controls. The investigation overall reported the following: No identical CDR3 amino acid sequences were shared among expanded clones across subjects, suggesting private TCR-beta repertoires in all groups. TCR clonal expansion was highest in HAM/TSP patients and lowest in MS patients, with MS patients falling below even healthy controls.

The healthy controls were volunteers from blood banks in Maryland, USA. For unsorted PBMC libraries, 2 million PBMCs were used after storage in RNAlater at -80 degrees C until RNA extraction. Peripheral blood was subjected to Ficoll-Hypaque density gradient centrifugation to isolate PBMCs, which were then cryopreserved in liquid nitrogen. CDR1 and CDR2 were assigned from the germline V gene (reference sequence) as SGHKS and YYEKEE. Trimming takes 2 bases from V and 4 bases from J, and the germline ends sit 9 bases apart. Taken from cysteine to phenylalanine, the CDR3 has 13 residues. The sequence is cut down to CDR3 DNA, 39 bases in frame from base 1. To synthesize cDNA, template-switch 5'RACE was performed with a primer carrying a 10-nucleotide random unique molecular identifier so that each TCR transcript was tagged. Every sequencing run covered 15-18 subjects and yielded more than 160 million TCR-beta sequences. The RNeasy kit was used for extraction of total RNA. Using the KAPA Real-time Library Amplification kit, TCR-beta VDJ regions were amplified with primers for the TCR constant region and the 5'RACE anchor. A first PCR added sample indexes and Illumina adaptors, after which a second PCR increased the library yield. The roughly 650 bp TCR product was size-selected on a 2% E-gel SizeSelection system after Ampure bead purification. Before pooling, libraries had their quality checked on a Bioanalyzer, their concentration measured with Qubit, and their quantity determined with the Kapa Library Quantification kit. Paired-end 2 x 150 bp sequencing of the libraries was performed on an Illumina HiSeq 2500. To increase sequence diversity, roughly 24-30% phiX was spiked into each library pool. The study's processing was this. Quality-filtered reads were processed with the UMI-based MiGEC pipeline, which removed over 75% of raw TCR sequences during error correction. VDJ genes were aligned to IMGT germline references, and each clonotype was defined by a unique CDR3 amino acid sequence together with V-J genes. Clonal expansion, Shannon diversity and CDR3 relatedness (CalcPairwiseDistances, ClusterSamples) were evaluated with VDJtools, and phylogenetic trees were built with CLCbio workbench. Expanded clones were defined as having at least 8 unique UMIs, based on coefficient-of-variation modelling across technical triplicates. TCRdb redid the processing of the public reads, applying fastp at Q25 and MiXCR, and retained in-frame beta chains. Each entry is one CDR3 protein sequence, shown with its most common DNA and genes. It is TCRdb's table, rather than the study itself, that gives the V and J calls and clone size. The table for this sample lists about 28,000 distinct CDR3 sequences; roughly 12% of them were counted only once. Jointly, the top ten make up approximately 8% of the sample.

This clonotype was picked up many times. Its antigen has not been determined. Base quality data are lacking; no much larger clone is found one base away. Material: PBMCs. The TCR comes from a man aged 55 to 70 in good health. The V and J genes are TRBV5-5 and TRBJ1-1; D gene: possibly TRBD1, on 6 matching bases. The DNA sequence reads TGTGCCAGCAGCTTTGAGGGGGGCACTGAAGCTTTCTTT. Translated, this is CASSFEGGTEAFF. Joined to the reference TRBV5-5 and TRBJ1-1 proteins, this CDR3 gives the full variable domain: DAGVTQSPTHLIKTRGQQVTLRCSPISGHKSVSWYQQVLGQGPQFIFQYYEKEERGRGNFPDRFSARQFPNYSSELNVNALLLGDSALYLCASSFEGGTEAFFGQGTRLTVV.